The TCR beta chain described here comes from a study of T cells in Graves' hyperthyroidism and ophthalmopathy. Study results and caveats: From stable hyperthyroidism, ophthalmopathy was separated by a 13 V-J model.

For this clonotype: The antigen remains unidentified.

Amplified regions were TCR beta CDR3 sequences from RNA transcripts. Initially, a first-round RT-PCR of the TCR CDR3 employed the HTBI primer set. TCRdb reprocessed the multiplex PCR reads via MiXCR and lists one record per CDR3 protein. The top ten clones hold more than 7% of a sample with hundreds of thousands of distinct CDR3 sequences, 45% of them seen once. The ends were cut back, 3 bases at V and 4 bases at J, with 15 bases in the middle. This CDR3 spans 15 amino acids. Germline values: CDR1 SNHLY, CDR2 FYNNEI. The chain has TRBV2 and TRBJ1-2; no clear D. Sequenced: peripheral blood or thyroid tissue (not recorded which). This TCR was recovered from an adult man with Graves' disease, either hyperthyroidism or ophthalmopathy (not recorded which). The CDR3 nucleotides are TGTGCCAGCAGTGAGAGTCGACGGCTCCTCTATGGCTACACCTTC. It codes for CASSESRRLLYGYTF.